This T cell receptor beta chain stems from a study of T-cell reconstitution after alpha-beta-depleted transplantation in children (dated by TCRdb to 2015 to 2016). Describing the broader study: T-cell immune reconstitution after TCRalphabeta/CD19-depleted allogeneic hematopoietic cell transplantation in children was quantitatively tracked in the study by means of TCR repertoire profiling.

CDR3 length: 13 amino acids, cysteine to phenylalanine. Of the read, only the CDR3 DNA is kept; its 39 bases are in frame from base 1. CDR1 and CDR2 are drawn from the germline V gene (reference sequence): LNHDA, SQIVND. Trimmed from V: 7 bases; trimmed from J: 1 base; junction bases lacking a gene match: 3. Concerning this clonotype: The target of this receptor is not known. Base qualities are not at hand, and no much larger clone is one base apart.

Overall results and qualifications from the work: The frequencies of hyperexpanded clones fell over the following months, and after one year, T-cell counts and TCRbeta diversity were mostly attributed to newly produced T cells. In some patients, the high TCRbeta diversity seen at day 60 was put down to recipient T cells and intrathymic progenitors that had survived conditioning. About two months after transplant, the apparently early recovery of alphabetaT-cell counts reportedly depended on just several hundred clones that had expanded rapidly and came from non-depleted graft cells.

The sample's treatment or condition label, in plain terms: allogeneic hematopoietic cell transplantation with graft depleted of TCRalphabeta T cells and CD19 B cells. Transplant recipients were children who received TCRalphabeta/CD19-depleted allogeneic hematopoietic cell grafts. The library relied on PCR. TCRdb records Illumina HiSeq 2500 as the sequencer. Molecular barcoding was employed in the preparation of TCR libraries, with unique molecular identifiers being used to normalize TCRbeta repertoire quantification. Clones were called with MiXCR by TCRdb after fastp trimmed the public reads at Q25, and only in-frame beta chains were retained. CDR3 protein sequences are deduplicated, and each keeps its most common genes and DNA. The sample yields about 640,000 distinct CDR3 sequences; roughly 13% were counted once. Over 2% of the sample is held by the ten biggest clonotypes.

The sequence was collected from a male patient younger than 18 who had a stem cell transplant for acute myeloid leukemia, so the T cells may come from the graft donor. The rearranged chain carries TRBV19 and TRBJ2-5; 7 central bases correspond to TRBD1. The sequenced sample was PBMCs, mostly from graft donor cells, obtained 360 days after TCRalphabeta/CD19-depleted stem cell transplant. This receptor carries the CDR3 CASNRQGQETQYF. Here is the DNA: TGTGCCAGTAACAGACAGGGCCAAGAGACCCAGTACTTC.